This TCR beta chain emerged from a study of control samples from healthy donors and cancer patients. TCRdb keeps only in-frame clones here, not all; method: immunoSEQ multiplex PCR. Of 100,000 to 150,000 clones listed, about 88% were seen once; the top ten hold roughly 3.2%. Germline V gene sequence: CDR1 SGDLS, CDR2 YYNGEE. The CDR3 runs 15 residues. Trimming removed 0 bases from V and 7 bases from J; junction bases left unmatched: 5. The sample comprised blood. This chain links TRBV9 with TRBJ2-2, with 8 bases lining up with TRBD2. The source of this sequence is a man in his forties or fifties in good health. The CDR3 region is CASSVAGGHGGELFF. In nucleotides, the CDR3 is TGTGCCAGCAGCGTAGCGGGGGGGCATGGCGGGGAGCTGTTTTTT.